This T cell receptor beta chain emerged from a study of CD8 T cells in ankylosing spondylitis. Broader study findings: Reportedly, disease-linked clones are significantly enriched in ankylosing spondylitis patients' matched synovial fluid. Those disease-linked clones were CD8+; they were also relatively rare in peripheral blood.

J gave up 8 bases and V 4 bases, and 8 bases lay outside the gene matches. CDR3 length equals 16 residues. The germline gives CDR1 SGHRS, CDR2 YFSETQ. Concerning this clonotype: Its antigen is not known.

TCRdb reanalysed the 5' RACE reads using MiXCR and keeps one entry per CDR3 protein. The sample shows some 140,000 distinct CDR3 sequences, roughly 8.4% of them seen only once. The receptor was isolated from a male donor with ankylosing spondylitis. The chain employs TRBV5-1 and TRBJ2-1, with TRBD2 matching 14 bases. The sequenced material came from synovial fluid, either unsorted or a sorted T cell fraction (not recorded which). CDR3: CASSQTSGRGYDEQFF. CDR3 nucleotide sequence: TGCGCCAGCAGCCAGACTAGCGGGAGGGGTTACGATGAGCAGTTCTTC.